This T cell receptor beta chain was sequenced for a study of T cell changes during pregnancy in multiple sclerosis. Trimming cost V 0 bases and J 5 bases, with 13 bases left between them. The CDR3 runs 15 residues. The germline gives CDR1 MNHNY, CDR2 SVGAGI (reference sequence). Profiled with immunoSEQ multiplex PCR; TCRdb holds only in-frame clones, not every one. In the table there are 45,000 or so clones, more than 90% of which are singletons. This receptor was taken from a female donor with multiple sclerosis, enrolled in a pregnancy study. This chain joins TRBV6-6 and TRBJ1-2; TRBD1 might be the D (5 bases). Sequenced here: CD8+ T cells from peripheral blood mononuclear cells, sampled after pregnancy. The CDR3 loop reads CASSYSDIQNYGYTF. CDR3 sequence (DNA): TGTGCCAGCAGTTACTCGGACATCCAGAATTATGGCTACACCTTC.